A selection of T cell receptor beta chains follows, all from one sample in a study of spatial heterogeneity in lung cancer. TCRdb itself ran the 5' RACE reads through MiXCR, one entry per CDR3 protein. The sample records about 95,000 distinct CDR3 sequences, roughly 10% being singletons. Sequences were derived from PBMCs, sampled at surgery. The receptors shown here come from a male donor with early-stage non-small cell lung cancer. CDR3s include the opening cysteine and the closing phenylalanine or tryptophan. Fields, in order: J gene, D gene, V gene, clone size, CDR3 DNA, CDR3 protein. D genes are given only for firm matches. For some rows the clone size is stated as once, few or many, or as a class when expanded; others skip it.

>TRBJ2-1|NA|TRBV7-2|few
TGTGCCAGCAGATGGGGGGCAGGGGAGCAGTTCTTC
CASRWGAGEQFF
>TRBJ1-5|TRBD1|TRBV20-1|NA
TGCAGCGCCGTGGAGGGGGCGAATCAGCCCCAGCATTTT
CSAVEGANQPQHF
>TRBJ2-1|TRBD2|TRBV2|few
TGTGCCAGCAGCCAAACGAGCGGGGTTTCCTCCTACAATGAGCAGTTCTTC
CASSQTSGVSSYNEQFF
>TRBJ2-1|TRBD1|TRBV11-2|few
TGTGCCAGCAGCTCCAAACGACAGGGCGCCTACAATGAGCAGTTCTTC
CASSSKRQGAYNEQFF
>TRBJ2-7|NA|TRBV5-6|many
TGTGCCAGCAGCTTGGGACGTAACTCCTACGAGCAGTACTTC
CASSLGRNSYEQYF
>TRBJ2-1|TRBD1|TRBV29-1|many
TGCAGCGTTCCAGGACAGGGCGGTAATGAGCAGTTCTTC
CSVPGQGGNEQFF
>TRBJ2-2|NA|TRBV28|NA
TGTGCCAGCATCTCTCAGGGGCAAGCGAACACCGGGGAGCTGTTTTTT
CASISQGQANTGELFF
>TRBJ2-4|NA|TRBV7-2|many
TGTGCCAGCAGCGCCAGGGACGGCTTAGGGAACATTCAGTACTTC
CASSARDGLGNIQYF
>TRBJ2-4|TRBD2|TRBV20-1|many
TGCAGTGCTAGAGAGGTACCTACTAGCGGGAGCGACACGGCCAAAAACATTCAGTACTTC
CSAREVPTSGSDTAKNIQYF
>TRBJ2-1|TRBD2|TRBV29-1|few
TGCAGCGTAGCCGGGACTAGCGGGGAAAGGATCAATGAGCAGTTCTTC
CSVAGTSGERINEQFF
>TRBJ2-7|TRBD1|TRBV10-3|many
TGTGCCATCGGCCGGGACAGTTCCTACGAGCAGTACTTC
CAIGRDSSYEQYF
>TRBJ2-1|NA|TRBV5-1|NA
TGCGCCAGCAGCCCAGGGGGAGGCTGGTACAATGAGCAGTTCTTC
CASSPGGGWYNEQFF
>TRBJ1-4|TRBD1|TRBV20-1|NA
TGCAGTGCTAGGGAGGGACAGGGCAATGAAAAACTGTTTTTT
CSAREGQGNEKLFF
>TRBJ1-1|TRBD1|TRBV3-1|many
TGTGCCAGCAGCCATCTCACAGGGGAAAGTGAAGCTTTCTTT
CASSHLTGESEAFF
>TRBJ2-7|TRBD2|TRBV5-1|NA
TGCGCCAGCAGCCTGGAGGGACTAGCGGAGTTCTACGAGCAGTACTTC
CASSLEGLAEFYEQYF
>TRBJ1-1|NA|TRBV20-1|NA
TGCAGTGCTCATCAGGGTGCTGAAGCTTTCTTT
CSAHQGAEAFF
>TRBJ1-5|NA|TRBV2|NA
TGTGCCAGCATGGGAAGGCTTAGCAATCAGCCCCAGCATTTT
CASMGRLSNQPQHF
>TRBJ1-2|TRBD1|TRBV28|few
TGTGCCAGCAGTCCCGGACAGGGTGGCTACACCTTC
CASSPGQGGYTF
>TRBJ2-5|NA|TRBV29-1|NA
TGCAGCGTTGTCGAGACTGGGGAGACCCAGTACTTC
CSVVETGETQYF
>TRBJ2-3|TRBD2|TRBV19|NA
TGTGCCAGTAGTAGTATGACTAGCGATGGTGGTACAGATACGCAGTATTTT
CASSSMTSDGGTDTQYF
>TRBJ2-3|NA|TRBV2|many
TGTGCCAGCAGTTTATGGCCATTCACAGATACGCAGTATTTT
CASSLWPFTDTQYF
>TRBJ2-6|NA|TRBV12-3/TRBV12-4|few
TGTGCCAGCAGTTTAGCGAGGACAATATTTAGCTCTGGGGCCAACGTCCTGACTTTC
CASSLARTIFSSGANVLTF
>TRBJ2-7|NA|TRBV6-5|few
TGTGCCAGCAGTCCCCGCCAGGATGGCGAGCAGTACTTC
CASSPRQDGEQYF
>TRBJ1-3|NA|TRBV27|NA
TGTGCCAGCAGTTTATCGGGGATGTCTGGAAACACCATATATTTT
CASSLSGMSGNTIYF
>TRBJ2-5|NA|TRBV29-1|many
TGCAGCGTTGTGAGGCAGGGAAAACAAGAGACCCAGTACTTC
CSVVRQGKQETQYF
>TRBJ2-2|TRBD1|TRBV28|many
TGTGCCAGCAGTTCCTACAGGGGGCCCGGGGAGCTGTTTTTT
CASSSYRGPGELFF
>TRBJ2-1|NA|TRBV7-9|NA
TGTGCCAGCAGCTACCTGCTCGGGGAGCAGTTCTTC
CASSYLLGEQFF
>TRBJ2-5|TRBD2|TRBV29-1|NA
TGCAGCGTTGGAAAGACTAGCGGTATACAAGAGACCCAGTACTTC
CSVGKTSGIQETQYF
>TRBJ2-3|NA|TRBV7-9|many
TGTGCCAGCAGCCCGTCAGGGTCAGATACGCAGTATTTT
CASSPSGSDTQYF
>TRBJ2-1|TRBD1|TRBV6-5|once
TGTGCCAGCACTAGACAGGGTACCAATGAGCAGTTCTTC
CASTRQGTNEQFF
>TRBJ1-4|NA|TRBV15|many
TGTGCCACCAGCAGGGACGGTGCAACTAATGAAAAACTGTTTTTT
CATSRDGATNEKLFF
>TRBJ1-5|NA|TRBV5-4|NA
TGTGCCAGCAGTCGAGAGGGAAGCAATCAGCCCCAGCATTTT
CASSREGSNQPQHF
>TRBJ2-7|TRBD2|TRBV3-1|many
TGTGCCAGCAGCCAAGGTAACGGGAGGGCCTTGGAGCAGTACTTC
CASSQGNGRALEQYF
>TRBJ1-5|NA|TRBV6-1|NA
TGTGCCAGCAGTGAAGGGGGGGCAGGGTGGTTTGGCAATCAGCCCCAGCATTTT
CASSEGGAGWFGNQPQHF
>TRBJ2-1|NA|TRBV10-3|NA
TGTGCCATCAGTGAGTCTAAAGGGGCGTATGAGCAGTTCTTC
CAISESKGAYEQFF
>TRBJ2-2|NA|TRBV10-3|many
TGTGCCATCAGTGTCGGGGCCCACACCGGGGAGCTGTTTTTT
CAISVGAHTGELFF
>TRBJ1-1|NA|TRBV12-3/TRBV12-4|many
TGTGCCAGCAGTTTTTACAGGAACACTGAAGCTTTCTTT
CASSFYRNTEAFF
>TRBJ2-7|NA|TRBV6-6|many
TGTGCCAGCAGTCGGGACGGGTCCTACGAGCAGTACTTC
CASSRDGSYEQYF
>TRBJ2-1|NA|TRBV4-2|NA
TGTGCCAGCAGCCACCCTCACGGACTGGCGGACAATGAGCAGTTCTTC
CASSHPHGLADNEQFF
>TRBJ2-5|NA|TRBV3-1|many
TGTGCCAGCAGCCAAGGGTCCGGACAAGAGACCCAGTACTTC
CASSQGSGQETQYF
>TRBJ1-6|NA|TRBV28|many
TGTGCCAGCATAACGAGGGAGGGGAGCTCCTATAATTCACCCCTCCACTTT
CASITREGSSYNSPLHF